This TCR beta chain was documented in a study of PD-L1 blockade in urothelial cancer. Overall study context: Every 3 weeks, patients received intravenous atezolizumab 1,200 mg, beginning 2014. Study-wide results and caveats: Pretreatment blood TCR clonality under the median forecast improved survival.

This CDR3 contains 16 residues. Germline V gene data show CDR1 as SGHRS and CDR2 as YFSETQ. With 4 bases removed from V and 0 bases from J, the gap between germline ends came to 17 bases. A note on this clone: Its matching antigen is unknown.

Only in-frame clones appear in the TCRdb table, and some are missing; sequencing was by immunoSEQ multiplex PCR. The data hold tens of thousands of clones, with 90% observed a single time. The starting material was PBMCs, obtained around atezolizumab (anti-PD-L1) treatment. The rearrangement uses TRBV5-1 and TRBJ2-7, with D possibly matching TRBD2 (5 bases). The receptor was derived from a man between 65 and 80 years old with urothelial cancer. CDR3 amino acids: CASSPDPSGNSYEQYF. CDR3 in DNA: TGCGCCAGCAGCCCCGACCCCTCCGGGAACTCCTACGAGCAGTACTTC.